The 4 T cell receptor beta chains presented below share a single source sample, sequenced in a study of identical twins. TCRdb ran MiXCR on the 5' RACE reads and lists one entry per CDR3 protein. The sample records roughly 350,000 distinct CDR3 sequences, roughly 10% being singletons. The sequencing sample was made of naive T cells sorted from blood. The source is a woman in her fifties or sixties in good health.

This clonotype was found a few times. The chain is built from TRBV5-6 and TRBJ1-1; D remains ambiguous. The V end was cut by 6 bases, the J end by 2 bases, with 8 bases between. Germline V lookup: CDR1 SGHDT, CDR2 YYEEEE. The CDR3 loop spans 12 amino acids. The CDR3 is CASTRLNTEAFF. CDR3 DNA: TGTGCCAGCACCCGGTTAAACACTGAAGCTTTCTTT.

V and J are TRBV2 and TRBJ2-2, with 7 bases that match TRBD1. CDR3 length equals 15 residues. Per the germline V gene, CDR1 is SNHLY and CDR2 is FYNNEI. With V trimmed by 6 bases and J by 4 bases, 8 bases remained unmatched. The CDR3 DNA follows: TGTGCCAGCAGCGCGTGGGACAGCCTCACCGGGGAGCTGTTTTTT. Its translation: CASSAWDSLTGELFF.

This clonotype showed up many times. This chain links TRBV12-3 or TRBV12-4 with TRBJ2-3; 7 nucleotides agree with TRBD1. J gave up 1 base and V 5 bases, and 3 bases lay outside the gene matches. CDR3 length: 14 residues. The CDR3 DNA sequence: TGTGCCAGCAGTCCCGGACAGGGCACAGATACGCAGTATTTT. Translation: CASSPGQGTDTQYF.

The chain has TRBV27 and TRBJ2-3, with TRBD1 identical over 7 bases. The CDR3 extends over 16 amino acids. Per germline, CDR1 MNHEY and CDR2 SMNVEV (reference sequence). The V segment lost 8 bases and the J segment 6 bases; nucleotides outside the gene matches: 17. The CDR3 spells CASRTIQGWFGDTQYF. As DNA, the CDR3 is TGTGCCAGCCGGACAATACAGGGGTGGTTTGGGGATACGCAGTATTTT.